The TCR beta chain under discussion was sequenced for a study of cytomegalovirus exposure and HLA in healthy donors. The wider study: Earlier, 150 million to 200 million T cells were analyzed, and about 100 million unique TCR beta sequences were found among them. The early release's HLA-typed donors yielded 78 million or so unique TCRs. Study-wide points: Earlier analysis found most TCR beta V segments productive about 90% or about 30% of the time.

The primer mix had 60 Vbeta and 13 Jbeta primers. The repertoire was sequenced with immunoSEQ multiplex PCR; TCRdb's copy has only in-frame clones and lacks some. In the table there are 200,000 to 250,000 clones, approximately 80% of which are singletons. CDR1 and CDR2 from the germline V gene are MNHNY and SVGAGI (reference sequence). The V end lost 6 bases, the J end lost 7 bases, and 19 bases lay between the germline ends. This CDR3 has 15 amino acids. About this clone itself: No antigen is known for it.

The chain employs TRBV6-6 and TRBJ2-1; D is perhaps TRBD2 (5 bases). The sequenced material came from PBMCs. This receptor was identified in a woman between 35 and 50 years old in good health and CMV-seronegative. The CDR3 bases are TGTGCCAGCAGCTCCCCGGGCGTAAGAGGGAATGAGCAGTTCTTC. It yields the protein CASSSPGVRGNEQFF.